The T cell receptor beta chain under discussion was sequenced for a study of T cells in Graves' hyperthyroidism and ophthalmopathy. Researchers defined stable Graves' hyperthyroidism as no ophthalmopathy progression within 18 months. It was uncontrolled infection, other autoimmune disease, pregnancy or lactation that excluded patients. A roughly 9.1 ml volume of fresh peripheral blood provided the PBMCs. Study outcomes and limitations: Most expanded thyroid clonotypes above 0.001 recurred in blood.

This CDR3 has 15 residues. Per the germline V gene, CDR1 is LNHDA and CDR2 is SQIVND (reference sequence). Germline trimming cut 5 bases from V and 9 bases from J; bases unmatched to any gene: 13. Amplification targeted TCR beta CDR3 regions from RNA transcripts. HTBI primers were employed in a first-round RT-PCR of the TCR CDR3. One entry per CDR3 protein results from TCRdb running MiXCR on the multiplex PCR reads. In the table there are roughly 660,000 distinct CDR3 sequences, roughly 17% of which are singletons. Many counts were recorded for this clonotype. No antigen is known for it. The source material was blood. The gene calls are TRBV19 and TRBJ2-1, with 7 bases lining up with TRBD2. This sequence was found in a man in his forties or fifties with Graves' hyperthyroidism. The CDR3 loop reads CASSRSLAGVPEQFF. The CDR3 bases are TGTGCCAGTAGTCGCTCTCTCGCGGGAGTTCCTGAGCAGTTCTTC.